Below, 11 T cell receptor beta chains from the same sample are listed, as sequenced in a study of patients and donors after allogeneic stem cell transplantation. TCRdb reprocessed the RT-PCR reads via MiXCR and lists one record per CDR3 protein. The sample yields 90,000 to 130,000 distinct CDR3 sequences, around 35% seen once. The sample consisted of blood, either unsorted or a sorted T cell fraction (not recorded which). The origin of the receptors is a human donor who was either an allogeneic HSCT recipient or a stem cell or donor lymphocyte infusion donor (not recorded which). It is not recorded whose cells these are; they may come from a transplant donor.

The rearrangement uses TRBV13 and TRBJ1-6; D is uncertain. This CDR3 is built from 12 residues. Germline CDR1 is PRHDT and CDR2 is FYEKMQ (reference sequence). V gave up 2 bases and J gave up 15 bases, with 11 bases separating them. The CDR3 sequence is CASSLRSPILHF. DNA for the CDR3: TGTGCCAGCAGCTTACGTTCGCCCATCCTCCACTTT.

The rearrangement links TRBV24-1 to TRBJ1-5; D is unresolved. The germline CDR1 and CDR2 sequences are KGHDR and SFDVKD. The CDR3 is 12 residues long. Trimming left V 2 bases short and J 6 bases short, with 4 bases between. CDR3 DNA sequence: TGTGCCACCAGTGATTGGGGTCAGCCCCAGCATTTT. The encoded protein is CATSDWGQPQHF.

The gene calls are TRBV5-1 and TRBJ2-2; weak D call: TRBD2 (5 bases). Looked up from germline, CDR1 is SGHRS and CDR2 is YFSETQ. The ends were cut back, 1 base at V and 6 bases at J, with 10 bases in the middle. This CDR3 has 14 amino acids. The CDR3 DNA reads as TGCGCCAGCAGCTTGAGGCTAGCAGCCGGGGAGCTGTTTTTT. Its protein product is CASSLRLAAGELFF.

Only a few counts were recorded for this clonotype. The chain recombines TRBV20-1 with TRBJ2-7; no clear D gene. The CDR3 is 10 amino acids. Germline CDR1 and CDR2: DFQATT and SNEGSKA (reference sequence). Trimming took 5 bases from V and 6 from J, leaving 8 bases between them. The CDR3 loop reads CSADLGEQYF. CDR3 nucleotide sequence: TGCAGTGCTGACCTTGGCGAGCAGTACTTC.

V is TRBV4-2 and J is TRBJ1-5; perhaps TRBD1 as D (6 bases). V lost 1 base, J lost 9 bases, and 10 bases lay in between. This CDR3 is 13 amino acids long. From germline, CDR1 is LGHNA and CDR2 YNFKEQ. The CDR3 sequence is CASSQGGGWPQHF. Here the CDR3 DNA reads TGTGCCAGCAGCCAAGGGGGGGGCTGGCCCCAGCATTTT.

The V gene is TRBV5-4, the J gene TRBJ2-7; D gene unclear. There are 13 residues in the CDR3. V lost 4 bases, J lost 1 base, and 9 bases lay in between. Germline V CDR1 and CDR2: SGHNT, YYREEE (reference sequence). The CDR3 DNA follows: TGTGCCAGCAGCGGTGATGGATCCTACGAGCAGTACTTC. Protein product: CASSGDGSYEQYF.

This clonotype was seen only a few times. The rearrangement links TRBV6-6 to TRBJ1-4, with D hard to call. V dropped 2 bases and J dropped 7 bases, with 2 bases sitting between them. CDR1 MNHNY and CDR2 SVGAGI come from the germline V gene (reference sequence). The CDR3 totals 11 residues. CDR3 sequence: CASSYGEKLFF. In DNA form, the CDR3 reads TGTGCCAGCAGTTACGGTGAAAAACTGTTTTTT.

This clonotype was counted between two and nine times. DNA of the CDR3: TGTGCCAGCAGCCAAGTCGTGGAGGATATGTTCACTGAAGCTTTCTTT. This gives the protein CASSQVVEDMFTEAFF. The V call is TRBV4-2, the J call TRBJ1-1; D call uncertain. V gave up 1 base and J gave up 4 bases, with 16 bases separating them. The CDR3 length is 16 residues. The germline V gene has CDR1 LGHNA and CDR2 YNFKEQ.

This CDR3 reads CASTPLWREDTEAFF. CDR3 DNA sequence: TGTGCCAGCACTCCCCTTTGGAGGGAGGACACTGAAGCTTTCTTT. The rearrangement links TRBV2 to TRBJ1-1; D is unresolved. The ends were cut back, 7 bases at V and 3 bases at J, with 18 bases in the middle. CDR1 is SNHLY, CDR2 FYNNEI, per germline. There are 15 residues in the CDR3.

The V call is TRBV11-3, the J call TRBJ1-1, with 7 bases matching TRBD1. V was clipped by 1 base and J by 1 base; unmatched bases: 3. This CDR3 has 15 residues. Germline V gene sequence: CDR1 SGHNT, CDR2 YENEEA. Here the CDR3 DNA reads TGTGCCAGCAGCTTAGGGGACAGAAGGAACACTGAAGCTTTCTTT. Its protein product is CASSLGDRRNTEAFF.

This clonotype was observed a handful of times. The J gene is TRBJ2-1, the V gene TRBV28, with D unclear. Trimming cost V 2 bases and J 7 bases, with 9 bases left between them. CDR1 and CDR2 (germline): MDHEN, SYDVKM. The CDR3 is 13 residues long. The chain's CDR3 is CASSLVDWNEQFF. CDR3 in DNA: TGTGCCAGCAGTTTAGTAGACTGGAATGAGCAGTTCTTC.